The 3 T cell receptor beta chains given below trace back to one sample, sequenced in a study of blood T cells in healthy people across ages. Primers used in a second PCR of roughly 7 to 11 cycles were a sample-barcoded 5' primer and a J-beta primer mix. TCRdb re-analysed the 5' RACE reads in MiXCR, keeping a single row per CDR3 protein. The table includes roughly 900,000 distinct CDR3 sequences, under 30% detected once. Sequences were obtained from blood. These receptors were obtained from an elderly woman in good health.

The chain has TRBV2 and TRBJ2-2; tentatively, D is TRBD1 (6 bases). The length of the CDR3 is 15 residues. Germline V gene sequence: CDR1 SNHLY, CDR2 FYNNEI. Trimming took 2 bases from V and 5 from J, leaving 12 bases between them. The chain's CDR3 is CASSERGSRTGELFF. In DNA form, the CDR3 reads TGTGCCAGCAGTGAAAGGGGGAGTCGGACCGGGGAGCTGTTTTTT.

The genes are TRBV7-2 and TRBJ2-3; TRBD2 matches at 15 bases. Per the germline V gene, CDR1 is SGHTA and CDR2 is FQGNSA. J was trimmed by 7 bases and V by 5 bases; bases with no gene match: 7. This CDR3 contains 16 residues. The CDR3 region is CASSRTSGGARNTQYF. The CDR3 DNA reads as TGTGCCAGCAGCCGGACTAGCGGGGGGGCGAGGAATACGCAGTATTTT.

This rearrangement joins TRBV7-2 to TRBJ2-2; TRBD1 matches 11 bases. Per germline, CDR1 SGHTA and CDR2 FQGNSA. The CDR3 runs to 15 residues. The J segment lost 6 bases and the V segment lost 4 bases, leaving 4 bases of the junction unmatched. CDR3 nucleotides: TGTGCCAGCAGCTCTGGGACAGGGGGGCCCGGGGAGCTGTTTTTT. Translated, it gives CASSSGTGGPGELFF.